Given below is one T cell receptor (beta chain) in context. Its antigen is undetermined. Profiling relied on immunoSEQ multiplex PCR, and the TCRdb table lists in-frame clones only, not all of them. The sample records hundreds of thousands of clones, approximately 84% being singletons. CDR1 and CDR2 from the germline V gene are MNHEY and SVGAGI. The CDR3 sequence is 15 residues long. V lost 3 bases, J lost 1 base, and 12 bases lay in between. This entry is derived from a study of cytomegalovirus exposure and HLA in healthy donors. About the study: Later, an analysis reported that the 120 or so validation repertoires had used the same platform as the 500 to 800 first-cohort repertoires.

Findings and caveats of the study: A few CMV-associated chains were confirmed in vitro to be specific for CMV antigens.

Separate from the approximately 600-subject first cohort was the approximately 120-subject validation cohort, to which the donors belonged. Sequenced material: PBMCs. The chain joins TRBV6-5 to TRBJ1-1; D perhaps matches TRBD1 (5 bases). The clonotype was recovered from a man between 18 and 35 years old in good health and CMV-seropositive. DNA for the CDR3: TGTGCCAGCAGTTATTATGGGGGAGGGAACACTGAAGCTTTCTTT. It encodes CASSYYGGGNTEAFF.